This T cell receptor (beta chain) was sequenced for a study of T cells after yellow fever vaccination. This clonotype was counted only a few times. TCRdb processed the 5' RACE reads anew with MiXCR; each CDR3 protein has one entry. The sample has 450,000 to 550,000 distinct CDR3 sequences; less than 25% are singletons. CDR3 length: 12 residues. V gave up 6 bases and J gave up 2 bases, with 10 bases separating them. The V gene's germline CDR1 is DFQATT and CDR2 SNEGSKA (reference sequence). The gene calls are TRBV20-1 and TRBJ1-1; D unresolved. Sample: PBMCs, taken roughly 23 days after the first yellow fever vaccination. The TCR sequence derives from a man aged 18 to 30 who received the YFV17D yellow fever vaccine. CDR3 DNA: TGCAGTGCGGGCGGAGGAAACACTGAAGCTTTCTTT. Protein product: CSAGGGNTEAFF.